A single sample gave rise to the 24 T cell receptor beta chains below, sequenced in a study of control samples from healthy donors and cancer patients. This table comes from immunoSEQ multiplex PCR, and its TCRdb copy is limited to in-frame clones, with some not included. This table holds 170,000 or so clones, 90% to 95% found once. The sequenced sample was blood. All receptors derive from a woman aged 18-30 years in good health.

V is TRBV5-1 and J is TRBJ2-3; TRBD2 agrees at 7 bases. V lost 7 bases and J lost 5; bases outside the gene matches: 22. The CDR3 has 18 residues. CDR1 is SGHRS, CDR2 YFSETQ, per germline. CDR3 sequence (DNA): TGCGCCAGCCACGACTTGGGGAGGGGAGGTTTAAGAGGAGATACGCAGTATTTT. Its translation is CASHDLGRGGLRGDTQYF.

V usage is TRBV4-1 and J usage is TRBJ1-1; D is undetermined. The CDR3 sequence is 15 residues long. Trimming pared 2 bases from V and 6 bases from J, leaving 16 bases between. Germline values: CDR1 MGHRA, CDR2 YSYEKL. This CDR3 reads CASSQLFFPGSEAFF. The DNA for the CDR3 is TGCGCCAGCAGCCAACTCTTCTTCCCCGGGTCTGAAGCTTTCTTT.

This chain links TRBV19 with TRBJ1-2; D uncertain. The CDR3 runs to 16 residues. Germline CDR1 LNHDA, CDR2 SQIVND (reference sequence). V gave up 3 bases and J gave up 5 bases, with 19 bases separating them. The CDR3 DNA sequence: TGTGCCAGTAGTATTAGAAATGACAAACCACTTTATGGCTACACCTTC. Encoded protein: CASSIRNDKPLYGYTF.

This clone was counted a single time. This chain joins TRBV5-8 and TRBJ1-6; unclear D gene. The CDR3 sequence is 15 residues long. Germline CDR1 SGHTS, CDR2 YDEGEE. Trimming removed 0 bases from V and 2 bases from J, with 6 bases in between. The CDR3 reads CASSLGIAYNSPLHF. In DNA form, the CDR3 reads TGTGCCAGCAGCTTGGGGATCGCCTATAATTCACCCCTCCACTTT.

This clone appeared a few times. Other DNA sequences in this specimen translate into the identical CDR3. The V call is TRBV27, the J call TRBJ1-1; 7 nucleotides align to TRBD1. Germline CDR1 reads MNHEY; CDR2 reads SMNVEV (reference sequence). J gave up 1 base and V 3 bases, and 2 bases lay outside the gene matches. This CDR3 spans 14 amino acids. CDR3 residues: CASSFRTGNTEAFF. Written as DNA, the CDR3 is TGTGCCAGCAGTTTTCGGACAGGGAACACTGAAGCTTTCTTT.

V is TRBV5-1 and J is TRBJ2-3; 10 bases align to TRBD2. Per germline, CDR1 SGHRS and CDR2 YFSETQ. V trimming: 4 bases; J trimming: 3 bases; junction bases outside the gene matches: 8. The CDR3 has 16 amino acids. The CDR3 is CASSAELAGTTDTQYF. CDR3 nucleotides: TGCGCCAGCAGCGCCGAACTAGCGGGGACGACAGATACGCAGTATTTT.

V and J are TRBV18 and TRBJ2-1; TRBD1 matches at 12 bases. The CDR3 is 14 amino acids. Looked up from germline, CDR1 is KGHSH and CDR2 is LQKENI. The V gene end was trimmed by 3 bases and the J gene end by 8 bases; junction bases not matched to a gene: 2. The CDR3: CASSPGQGAYEQFF. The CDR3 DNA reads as TGTGCCAGCTCACCGGGACAGGGGGCTTATGAGCAGTTCTTC.

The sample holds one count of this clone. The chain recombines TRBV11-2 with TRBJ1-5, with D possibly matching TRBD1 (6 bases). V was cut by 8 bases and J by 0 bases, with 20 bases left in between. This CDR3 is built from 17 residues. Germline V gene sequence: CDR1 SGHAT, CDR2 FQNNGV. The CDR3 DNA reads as TGTGCCAGCCCTCCCGCCCCCACAGGGTTTAGCAATCAGCCCCAGCATTTT. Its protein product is CASPPAPTGFSNQPQHF.

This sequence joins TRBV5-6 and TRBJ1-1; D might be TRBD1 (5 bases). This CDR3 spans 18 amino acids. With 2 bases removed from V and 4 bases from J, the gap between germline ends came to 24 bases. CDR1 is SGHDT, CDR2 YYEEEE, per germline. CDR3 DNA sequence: TGTGCCAGCAGCTTTTACGCGGCAGGACTAGGGGAGAGCACTGAAGCTTTCTTT. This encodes CASSFYAAGLGESTEAFF.

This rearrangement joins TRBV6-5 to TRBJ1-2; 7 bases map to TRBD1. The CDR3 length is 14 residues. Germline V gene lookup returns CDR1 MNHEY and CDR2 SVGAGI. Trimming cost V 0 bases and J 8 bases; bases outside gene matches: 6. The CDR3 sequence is CASSYSGTVQGYTF. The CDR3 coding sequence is TGTGCCAGCAGTTACTCGGGGACAGTTCAAGGCTACACCTTC.

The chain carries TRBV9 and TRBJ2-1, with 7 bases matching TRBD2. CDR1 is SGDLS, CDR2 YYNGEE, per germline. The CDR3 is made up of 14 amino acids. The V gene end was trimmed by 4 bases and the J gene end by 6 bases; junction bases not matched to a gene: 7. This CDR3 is CASSIGLEGNEQFF. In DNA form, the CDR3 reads TGTGCCAGCAGCATTGGACTAGAAGGCAATGAGCAGTTCTTC.

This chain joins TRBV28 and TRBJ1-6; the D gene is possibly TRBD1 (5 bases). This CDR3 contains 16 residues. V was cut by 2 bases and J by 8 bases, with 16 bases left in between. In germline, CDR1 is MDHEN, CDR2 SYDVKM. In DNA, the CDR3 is TGTGCCAGCAGTTTAACCAGGGCGGGGGAGGATTCACCCCTCCACTTT. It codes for CASSLTRAGEDSPLHF. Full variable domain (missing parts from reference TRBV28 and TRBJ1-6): DVKVTQSSRYLVKRTGEKVFLECVQDMDHENMFWYRQDPGLGLRLIYFSYDVKMKEKGDIPEGYSVSREKKERFSLILESASTNQTSMYLCASSLTRAGEDSPLHFGNGTRLTVT.

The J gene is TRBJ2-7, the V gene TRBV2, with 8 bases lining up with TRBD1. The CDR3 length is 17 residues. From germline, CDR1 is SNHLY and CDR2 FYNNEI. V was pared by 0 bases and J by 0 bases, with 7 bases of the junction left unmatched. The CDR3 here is CASSEALLRGPSYEQYF. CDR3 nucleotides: TGTGCCAGCAGTGAAGCGCTTCTCAGGGGGCCCTCCTACGAGCAGTACTTC.

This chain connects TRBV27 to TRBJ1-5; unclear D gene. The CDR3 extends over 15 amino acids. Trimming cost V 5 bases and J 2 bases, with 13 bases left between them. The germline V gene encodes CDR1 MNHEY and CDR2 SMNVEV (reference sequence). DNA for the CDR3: TGTGCCAGCAGTCGGGAGGGAGTGGGCAATCAGCCCCAGCATTTT. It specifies CASSREGVGNQPQHF.

CDR3 region: CASSLRGGRTDTQYF. The CDR3 bases are TGTGCCAGCAGTTTGCGGGGGGGCCGAACAGATACGCAGTATTTT. V is TRBV27 and J is TRBJ2-3; 9 nucleotides match TRBD2. The V segment lost 3 bases and the J segment 3 bases; nucleotides outside the gene matches: 4. Germline V lookup: CDR1 MNHEY, CDR2 SMNVEV (reference sequence). The CDR3 is 15 amino acids.

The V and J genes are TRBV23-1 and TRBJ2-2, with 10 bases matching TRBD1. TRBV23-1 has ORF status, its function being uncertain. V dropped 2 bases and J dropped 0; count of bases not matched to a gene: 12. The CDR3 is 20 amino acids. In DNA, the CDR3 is TGCGCCAGCAGTCAAAACGTCCCGACAGGGGGCATAGCGAACACCGGGGAGCTGTTTTTT. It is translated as CASSQNVPTGGIANTGELFF.

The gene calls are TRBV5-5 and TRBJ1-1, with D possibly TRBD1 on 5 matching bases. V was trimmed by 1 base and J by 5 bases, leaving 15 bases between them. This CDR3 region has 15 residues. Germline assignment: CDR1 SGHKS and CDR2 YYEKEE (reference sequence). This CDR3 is CASSLFRQGETEAFF. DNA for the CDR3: TGTGCCAGCAGCTTGTTCCGGCAGGGAGAGACTGAAGCTTTCTTT.

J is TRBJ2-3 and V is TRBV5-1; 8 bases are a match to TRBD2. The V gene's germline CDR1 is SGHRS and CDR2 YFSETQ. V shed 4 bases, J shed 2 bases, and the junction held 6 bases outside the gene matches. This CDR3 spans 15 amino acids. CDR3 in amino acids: CASSRTSWITDTQYF. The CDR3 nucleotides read TGCGCCAGCAGCAGGACTAGCTGGATCACAGATACGCAGTATTTT.

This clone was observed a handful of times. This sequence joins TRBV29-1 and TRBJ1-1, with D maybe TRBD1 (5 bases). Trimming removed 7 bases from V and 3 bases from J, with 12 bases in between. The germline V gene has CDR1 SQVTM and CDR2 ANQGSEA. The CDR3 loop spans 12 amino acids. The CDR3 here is CSACRGYTEAFF. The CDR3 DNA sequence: TGCAGCGCCTGCCGGGGGTACACTGAAGCTTTCTTT. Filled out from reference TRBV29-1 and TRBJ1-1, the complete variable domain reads SAVISQKPSRDICQRGTSLTIQCQVDSQVTMMFWYRQQPGQSLTLIATANQGSEATYESGFVIDKFPISRPNLTFSTLTVSNMSPEDSSIYLCSACRGYTEAFFGQGTRLTVV.

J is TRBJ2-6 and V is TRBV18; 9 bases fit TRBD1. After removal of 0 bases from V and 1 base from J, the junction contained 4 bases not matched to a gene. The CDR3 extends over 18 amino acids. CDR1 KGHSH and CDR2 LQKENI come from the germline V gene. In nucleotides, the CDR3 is TGTGCCAGCTCACCACCGGGGACAGGGTCTTCTGGGGCCAACGTCCTGACTTTC. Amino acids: CASSPPGTGSSGANVLTF.

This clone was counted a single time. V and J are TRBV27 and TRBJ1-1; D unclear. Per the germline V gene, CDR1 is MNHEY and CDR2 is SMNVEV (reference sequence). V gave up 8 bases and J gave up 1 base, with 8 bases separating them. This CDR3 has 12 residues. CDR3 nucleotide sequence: TGTGCCAGCTGGAGGTCGAACACTGAAGCTTTCTTT. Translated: CASWRSNTEAFF.

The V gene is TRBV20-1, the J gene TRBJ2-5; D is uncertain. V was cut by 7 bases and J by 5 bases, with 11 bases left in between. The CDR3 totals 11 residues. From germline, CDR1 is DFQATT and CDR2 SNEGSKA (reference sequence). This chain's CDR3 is CSVYRPETQYF. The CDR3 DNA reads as TGCAGTGTATACCGCCCGGAGACCCAGTACTTC.

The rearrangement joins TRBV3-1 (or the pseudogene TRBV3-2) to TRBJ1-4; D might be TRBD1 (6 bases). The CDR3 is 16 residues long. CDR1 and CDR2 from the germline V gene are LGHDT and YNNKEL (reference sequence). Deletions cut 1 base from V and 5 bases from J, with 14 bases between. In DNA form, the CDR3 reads TGTGCCAGCAGCCAAGTTCCCGGACAGCTGAATGAAAAACTGTTTTTT. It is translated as CASSQVPGQLNEKLFF.

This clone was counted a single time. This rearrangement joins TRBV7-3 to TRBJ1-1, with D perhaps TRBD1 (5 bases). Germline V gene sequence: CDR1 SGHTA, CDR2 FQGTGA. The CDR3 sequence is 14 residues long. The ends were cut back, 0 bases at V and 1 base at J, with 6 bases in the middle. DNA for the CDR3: TGTGCCAGCAGCTTAACAGGGGAGAACACTGAAGCTTTCTTT. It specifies CASSLTGENTEAFF.